The next 30 T cell receptor beta chains were all read from a single sample in a study of OX40 agonist ivuxolimab in advanced cancers. The protocol was immunoSEQ multiplex PCR, while the TCRdb copy is restricted to in-frame clones and leaves out a portion. Among 45,000 to 50,000 clones, roughly 90% were seen once, and the ten largest hold roughly 10%. The sequencing here drew on CD4+ or CD8+ T cells sorted from blood, taken in a trial of the OX40 agonist ivuxolimab. The receptors shown here come from an adult with an advanced solid tumor such as melanoma, head and neck, liver or kidney cancer.

This CDR3 reads CASSSPGPEQYF. CDR3 bases: TGTGCCAGCAGCTCCCCGGGTCCGGAGCAGTACTTC. The chain carries TRBV7-8 and TRBJ2-7; D is ambiguous. V was clipped by 4 bases and J by 7 bases, with 11 bases between them. The CDR3 runs to 12 residues. CDR1 and CDR2 (germline): SGHVS, FQNEAQ.

V usage is TRBV30 and J usage is TRBJ1-4, with no clear D. The CDR3 totals 10 residues. Germline CDR1 GTSNPN, CDR2 SVGIG (reference sequence). Trimming left V 6 bases short and J 7 bases short, with 6 bases between. The CDR3, as DNA: TGTGCCTGTACTGGTGAAAAACTGTTTTTT. Residues: CACTGEKLFF.

The rearrangement joins TRBV19 to TRBJ1-6; no clear D. There are 12 residues in the CDR3. Trimming cost V 4 bases and J 12 bases, with 10 bases left between them. CDR1 and CDR2 from the germline V gene are LNHDA and SQIVND (reference sequence). CDR3 sequence reads: CASSTGPEPLHF. Here the CDR3 DNA reads TGTGCCAGTAGTACAGGACCCGAACCCCTCCACTTT.

The chain is built from TRBV5-8 and TRBJ2-3; TRBD2 might be the D (5 bases). The CDR3 contains 15 residues. The V end lost 3 bases, the J end lost 2 bases, and 13 bases lay between the germline ends. Germline CDR1 SGHTS, CDR2 YDEGEE. The DNA for the CDR3 is TGTGCCAGCAGCTGGGGAGCTTCTATCACAGATACGCAGTATTTT. Protein: CASSWGASITDTQYF.

This chain links TRBV19 with TRBJ2-7; D might be TRBD1 (6 bases). V was cut by 5 bases and J by 2 bases, with 19 bases left in between. The CDR3 totals 16 residues. CDR1 and CDR2 (germline): LNHDA, SQIVND (reference sequence). This CDR3 is CASSRPRQDSTYEQYF. The CDR3 DNA reads TGTGCCAGTAGTCGCCCGAGGCAGGACAGTACCTACGAGCAGTACTTC.

The rearrangement joins TRBV7-6 to TRBJ2-3, with 10 bases lining up with TRBD2. After removal of 1 base from V and 6 bases from J, the junction contained 7 bases not matched to a gene. From germline, CDR1 is SGHVS and CDR2 FNYEAQ. The CDR3 totals 16 residues. The CDR3 reads CASSLGATSGRDTQYF. CDR3 sequence (DNA): TGTGCCAGCAGCTTAGGCGCGACTAGCGGGCGGGATACGCAGTATTTT.

The genes are TRBV4-3 and TRBJ1-2, with TRBD1 as a possible D gene (5 bases). This CDR3 spans 14 amino acids. The V gene's germline CDR1 is LGHNA and CDR2 YSLEER. Trimming removed 4 bases at V and 2 bases at J, with 11 bases between. The CDR3 bases are TGCGCCAGCAGCCCGGATGGGGGGAACTATGGCTACACCTTC. Translated, it gives CASSPDGGNYGYTF.

This chain uses TRBV25-1 with TRBJ2-1; 7 nucleotides align to TRBD2. Germline assignment: CDR1 MGHDK and CDR2 SYGVNS. Trimming removed 3 bases from V and 3 bases from J; junction bases left unmatched: 5. CDR3 length: 15 residues. The CDR3 loop reads CASSDPLAVYNEQFF. In nucleotides, the CDR3 is TGTGCCAGCAGTGACCCCCTAGCGGTCTACAATGAGCAGTTCTTC.

This rearrangement joins TRBV2 to TRBJ2-4; D tentatively reads TRBD1 or TRBD2 (5 bases each). CDR1 and CDR2 from the germline V gene are SNHLY and FYNNEI. With 9 bases removed from V and 3 bases from J, the gap between germline ends came to 12 bases. CDR3 length: 13 amino acids. The CDR3 DNA sequence: TGTGCCAGGGGGACGAGGGTCAAAAACATTCAGTACTTC. This translates into CARGTRVKNIQYF.

The V and J genes are TRBV6-4 and TRBJ2-1, with no clear D. Trimming took 4 bases from V and 3 from J, leaving 7 bases between them. This CDR3 is 13 amino acids long. Germline V gene sequence: CDR1 MRHNA, CDR2 SNTAGT. The CDR3 sequence: CASSASDYNEQFF. The CDR3 DNA sequence: TGTGCCAGCAGTGCCTCGGACTACAATGAGCAGTTCTTC.

The rearrangement joins TRBV12-5 to TRBJ2-5; D is perhaps TRBD1 or TRBD2 (7 bases each). V was cut by 1 base and J by 4 bases, with 13 bases left in between. CDR1 is LGHNT and CDR2 is FRNRAP in the germline V gene. The CDR3 consists of 15 residues. The CDR3 region is CASGLGQGGRETQYF. Written as DNA, the CDR3 is TGTGCTAGTGGTTTGGGACAGGGAGGGCGAGAGACCCAGTACTTC. The full variable domain, in which reference TRBV12-5 and TRBJ2-5 provide the parts outside the CDR3, is DARVTQTPRHKVTEMGQEVTMRCQPILGHNTVFWYRQTMMQGLELLAYFRNRAPLDDSGMPKDRFSAEMPDATLATLKIQPSEPRDSAVYFCASGLGQGGRETQYFGPGTRLLVL.

This rearrangement joins TRBV6-5 to TRBJ2-7; D not certain. The V end was cut by 0 bases, the J end by 0 bases, with 6 bases between. Per the germline V gene, CDR1 is MNHEY and CDR2 is SVGAGI. The CDR3 is made up of 14 amino acids. CDR3 coding DNA: TGTGCCAGCAGTTACTCTGTCCTCTCCTACGAGCAGTACTTC. Translation gives CASSYSVLSYEQYF.

The rearrangement joins TRBV5-6 to TRBJ2-1; TRBD2 agrees at 13 bases. The V gene's germline CDR1 is SGHDT and CDR2 YYEEEE. The CDR3 runs 15 residues. The V and J ends lost 1 base and 10 bases, in that order; junction bases with no gene match: 5. In DNA form, the CDR3 reads TGTGCCAGCAGCTTGACTAGCGGGGGGGCCGGAGAGCAGTTCTTC. Translation: CASSLTSGGAGEQFF.

The chain employs TRBV27 and TRBJ2-7, with 10 bases matching TRBD1. This CDR3 is built from 14 residues. The trim removed 4 bases at V and 5 bases at J, leaving 5 bases unmatched. CDR1 and CDR2 (germline): MNHEY, SMNVEV (reference sequence). The CDR3 bases are TGTGCCAGCAGTTGGAGGACAGGGGGGAACGAGCAGTACTTC. It codes for CASSWRTGGNEQYF.

This clone has more than one count but fewer than ten. This chain uses TRBV5-6 with TRBJ2-6, with no clear D. The germline V and J ends were trimmed by 4 bases and 2 bases, with 10 bases remaining between them. The CDR3 loop spans 15 amino acids. CDR1 is SGHDT, CDR2 YYEEEE, per germline. For the CDR3, the DNA is TGTGCCAGCAGCCCTGGCTCGGCTGGGGCCAACGTCCTGACTTTC. Its protein product is CASSPGSAGANVLTF. The full variable domain, completed using reference TRBV5-6 and TRBJ2-6, is DAGVTQSPTHLIKTRGQQVTLRCSPKSGHDTVSWYQQALGQGPQFIFQYYEEEERQRGNFPDRFSGHQFPNYSSELNVNALLLGDSALYLCASSPGSAGANVLTFGAGSRLTVL.

Here the CDR3 DNA reads TGTGCCAGCAGTTTTGGTAGCGGCTACGAGCAGTACTTC. Translated, it gives CASSFGSGYEQYF. The gene calls are TRBV27 and TRBJ2-7; TRBD2 is a possible D gene (6 bases). Germline V gene lookup returns CDR1 MNHEY and CDR2 SMNVEV (reference sequence). The CDR3 covers 13 residues. Trimming pared 3 bases from V and 3 bases from J, leaving 9 bases between.

The chain links TRBV29-1 to TRBJ1-2; D unresolved. V was trimmed by 8 bases and J by 8 bases, leaving 18 bases between them. There are 12 residues in the CDR3. Germline V gene lookup returns CDR1 SQVTM and CDR2 ANQGSEA. The CDR3 sequence: CSTKGGPGGYTF. Written as DNA, the CDR3 is TGCAGCACCAAGGGTGGGCCTGGGGGCTACACCTTC.

The CDR3, as DNA: TGTGCCAGCAGCGAAGGCTACAATGAGCAGTTCTTC. Its protein product is CASSEGYNEQFF. The chain employs TRBV11-2 and TRBJ2-1; D gene ambiguous. CDR1 and CDR2 (germline): SGHAT, FQNNGV. The CDR3 is 12 residues long. The germline V and J ends were trimmed by 5 bases and 3 bases, with 5 bases remaining between them.

The V gene is TRBV30, the J gene TRBJ1-1; the D gene is possibly TRBD1 (6 bases). The CDR3 has 12 amino acids. Trimming shortened V by 4 bases and J by 9 bases, and 15 bases separated the two germline ends. Germline V gene sequence: CDR1 GTSNPN, CDR2 SVGIG (reference sequence). CDR3 amino acids: CAWTRGQGQAFF. The CDR3 bases are TGTGCCTGGACCCGGGGGCAGGGGCAAGCTTTCTTT.

This chain connects TRBV19 to TRBJ2-7; D uncertain. This CDR3 region has 14 residues. Trimming stripped 3 bases from V and 5 bases from J, with 14 bases between. Germline lookup yields CDR1 LNHDA and CDR2 SQIVND (reference sequence). CDR3 DNA sequence: TGTGCCAGTAGTATCGGTTTGACGGCGGACGAGCAGTACTTC. Its translation is CASSIGLTADEQYF.

This clone is categorized as medium-sized. V gene TRBV7-2 combines with J gene TRBJ2-3, with TRBD2 matching over 8 bases. V shed 1 base and J 2 bases; nucleotides not matched to a gene: 11. CDR3 length equals 18 residues. From germline, CDR1 is SGHTA and CDR2 FQGNSA. The CDR3 sequence: CASSLGALADYNTDTQYF. DNA of the CDR3: TGTGCCAGCAGCTTAGGGGCACTAGCGGATTATAACACAGATACGCAGTATTTT.

This chain joins TRBV6-5 and TRBJ1-5; D remains ambiguous. The V and J ends lost 0 bases and 7 bases respectively, with 10 bases between them. There are 14 residues in the CDR3. Germline CDR1 reads MNHEY; CDR2 reads SVGAGI. CDR3: CASSYSGGSQPQHF. In nucleotides, the CDR3 is TGTGCCAGCAGTTACTCTGGAGGAAGCCAGCCCCAGCATTTT.

This rearrangement joins TRBV7-9 to TRBJ2-7; 7 bases match TRBD2. After removal of 4 bases from V and 4 bases from J, the junction contained 4 bases not matched to a gene. This CDR3 is 13 amino acids long. Germline loops: CDR1 SEHNR, CDR2 FQNEAQ (reference sequence). This CDR3 reads CASSSQGGYEQYF. CDR3 nucleotide sequence: TGTGCCAGCAGCTCCCAGGGAGGGTACGAGCAGTACTTC.

CDR3 amino acids: CASSLGSGDSTDTQYF. The CDR3 DNA reads TGTGCCAGCAGCTTAGGCAGCGGGGATAGCACAGATACGCAGTATTTT. The gene calls are TRBV7-8 and TRBJ2-3, with 7 bases lining up with TRBD2. Looked up from germline, CDR1 is SGHVS and CDR2 is FQNEAQ. The CDR3 totals 16 residues. With V trimmed by 1 base and J by 0 bases, 4 bases remained unmatched.

This chain uses TRBV5-4 with TRBJ2-1; 7 bases are shared with TRBD2. J gave up 0 bases and V 7 bases, and 1 base lay outside the gene matches. The germline V gene encodes CDR1 SGHNT and CDR2 YYREEE (reference sequence). The CDR3 length is 13 residues. The CDR3 nucleotides are TGTGCCAGCCGGACTAGCTCCTACAATGAGCAGTTCTTC. This codes for CASRTSSYNEQFF.

The chain has TRBV6-5 and TRBJ2-7; tentative D call: TRBD1 (6 bases). Trimming removed 8 bases from V and 7 bases from J, with 15 bases in between. The CDR3 spans 12 residues. CDR1 is MNHEY, CDR2 SVGAGI, per germline. The CDR3 DNA sequence: TGTGCCAGCGGTGATGGGGGCGAGGAGCAGTACTTC. This gives the protein CASGDGGEEQYF.

The J gene is TRBJ2-7, the V gene TRBV10-1; 7 bases are a match to TRBD1. Looked up from germline, CDR1 is WNHNN and CDR2 is SYGVQD (reference sequence). The CDR3 runs 15 residues. The V segment lost 8 bases and the J segment 3 bases; nucleotides outside the gene matches: 13. The CDR3 bases are TGCGCCAGCCCGCCCCCCGGACAGGATCACTACGAGCAGTACTTC. This encodes CASPPPGQDHYEQYF.

The CDR3 spells CASSQEPNGVHNEQFF. The DNA of the CDR3 is TGCGCCAGCAGCCAAGAACCCAACGGGGTTCACAATGAGCAGTTCTTC. The chain carries TRBV4-1 and TRBJ2-1; D might be TRBD2 (5 bases). This CDR3 has 16 residues. CDR1 and CDR2 from the germline V gene are MGHRA and YSYEKL. V lost 0 bases and J 5 bases, leaving 14 bases between the germline ends.

This clone is medium-sized. CDR3 residues: CSVDAGQTQETQYF. The DNA of the CDR3 is TGCAGCGTTGATGCGGGACAGACGCAAGAGACCCAGTACTTC. This chain joins TRBV29-1 and TRBJ2-5; tentatively, D is TRBD1 (7 bases). The V gene's germline CDR1 is SQVTM and CDR2 ANQGSEA. The CDR3 is 14 amino acids. V lost 3 bases, J lost 2 bases, and 13 bases lay in between.

J is TRBJ1-1 and V is TRBV5-8; D is uncertain. CDR1 is SGHTS and CDR2 is YDEGEE in the germline V gene. Trimming stripped 4 bases from V and 11 bases from J, with 18 bases between. This CDR3 spans 13 amino acids. CDR3 nucleotide sequence: TGTGCCAGCAGCCCCTTGGGCCTCCCAAGGGCTTTCTTT. It codes for CASSPLGLPRAFF.